These T cell receptor beta chains were read from a single sample in a study of T-cell reconstitution after alpha-beta-depleted transplantation in children. TCRdb recomputed calls from the PCR reads with MiXCR, one row per CDR3 protein. The sample records about 1,000,000 distinct CDR3 sequences, less than 30% being singletons. The sequenced sample was PBMCs, mostly from graft donor cells, obtained 360 days after TCRalphabeta/CD19-depleted stem cell transplant. The receptors come from a boy younger than two who had a stem cell transplant for SCID, so the T cells may come from the graft donor. The conserved cysteine and the conserved F or W are not part of the CDR3 here. The order of the fields is V gene, J gene, D gene, CDR3 protein. D genes are given only for firm matches.

V: TRBV4-1
J: TRBJ2-3
D: .
CDR3: ASSQESPRAISDTQY

V: TRBV6-5
J: TRBJ2-4
D: .
CDR3: ASSYETRDPLAKNIQY

V: TRBV7-8
J: TRBJ1-1
D: .
CDR3: ASRNPLGNTEAF

V: TRBV9
J: TRBJ2-2
D: .
CDR3: ASSGLRGTVNTGELF

V: TRBV5-5
J: TRBJ1-1
D: .
CDR3: ASSPGPYMNTEAF

V: TRBV12-3/TRBV12-4
J: TRBJ2-2
D: .
CDR3: ASSPRGVMLTGELF

V: TRBV20-1
J: TRBJ2-7
D: TRBD2
CDR3: SARETSGGEQY

V: TRBV5-1
J: TRBJ1-1
D: TRBD1
CDR3: ASSSGQVLVTEAF

V: TRBV20-1
J: TRBJ2-3
D: .
CDR3: SAPTRDITDTQY

V: TRBV20-1
J: TRBJ2-1
D: TRBD2
CDR3: SARVAGGPRNEQF

V: TRBV12-3/TRBV12-4
J: TRBJ2-3
D: .
CDR3: ASSGASTDTQY

V: TRBV10-3
J: TRBJ2-3
D: .
CDR3: AIRGSLGTDTQY

V: TRBV5-6
J: TRBJ2-5
D: .
CDR3: ASSSREPTQETQY

V: TRBV18
J: TRBJ2-7
D: TRBD2
CDR3: ASSPGKSGGGSYEQY

V: TRBV24-1
J: TRBJ2-7
D: .
CDR3: ATSDPGAKTYEQY

V: TRBV10-2
J: TRBJ1-1
D: TRBD1
CDR3: ASSLQPGQGNTEAF

V: TRBV7-2
J: TRBJ1-5
D: .
CDR3: ASSLGPQGWWQPQH

V: TRBV29-1
J: TRBJ1-1
D: TRBD1
CDR3: SVGTGFMNTEAF

V: TRBV12-3/TRBV12-4
J: TRBJ2-7
D: TRBD2
CDR3: ASSPVAGRSYEQY

V: TRBV10-3
J: TRBJ2-3
D: TRBD1
CDR3: AIGQGPGTQY

V: TRBV3-1
J: TRBJ2-7
D: .
CDR3: ASMGRYRGSYEQY

V: TRBV29-1
J: TRBJ1-3
D: TRBD1
CDR3: SVVKTGVGNTIY

V: TRBV25-1
J: TRBJ2-5
D: .
CDR3: ASSEYLSRTQY

V: TRBV7-9
J: TRBJ2-4
D: TRBD1
CDR3: ASSLGTGWDKNIQY

V: TRBV15
J: TRBJ2-2
D: .
CDR3: ATSREIHTGTGELF

V: TRBV20-1
J: TRBJ2-5
D: TRBD1
CDR3: SAGQGHLETQY

V: TRBV20-1
J: TRBJ2-1
D: TRBD2
CDR3: SARTFSGGRLYNEQF

V: TRBV20-1
J: TRBJ2-1
D: .
CDR3: SARDLAGRGEQF

V: TRBV9
J: TRBJ2-1
D: TRBD2
CDR3: ASSHRTSGGKSSYNEQF

V: TRBV4-1
J: TRBJ1-4
D: .
CDR3: ASSQEGQLHNEKLF

V: TRBV12-3/TRBV12-4
J: TRBJ1-2
D: TRBD1
CDR3: ASSTATGAVYGYT

V: TRBV2
J: TRBJ2-2
D: .
CDR3: ASSSRGGRPMVRTGELF

V: TRBV27
J: TRBJ2-5
D: TRBD2
CDR3: ASSSKRLAALTQY

V: TRBV5-1
J: TRBJ2-2
D: TRBD1
CDR3: ASSLRDRNTGELF

V: TRBV5-6
J: TRBJ2-2
D: TRBD1
CDR3: ASSLQGVYTGELF

V: TRBV7-8
J: TRBJ2-5
D: .
CDR3: ASSSYFETQY

V: TRBV12-3/TRBV12-4
J: TRBJ2-7
D: TRBD1
CDR3: ASRKDRVREQY

V: TRBV12-3/TRBV12-4
J: TRBJ2-7
D: .
CDR3: ASSLAIAYEQY

V: TRBV20-1
J: TRBJ2-3
D: .
CDR3: SASFWNTQY

V: TRBV4-1
J: TRBJ2-7
D: .
CDR3: ASSGDIPREQY

V: TRBV20-1
J: TRBJ2-3
D: .
CDR3: SASVWGPSDTQY

V: TRBV6-2/TRBV6-3
J: TRBJ1-2
D: .
CDR3: ASTPAGDKNDGYT

V: TRBV20-1
J: TRBJ2-3
D: TRBD2
CDR3: SARDSGVAGTDTQY

V: TRBV12-3/TRBV12-4
J: TRBJ2-2
D: .
CDR3: ASRPTGGARGGTGELF

V: TRBV5-1
J: TRBJ1-1
D: .
CDR3: ASSLDRSSKGTEAF

V: TRBV6-1
J: TRBJ2-7
D: .
CDR3: ATTPEAGIYEQY

V: TRBV5-1
J: TRBJ1-2
D: TRBD1
CDR3: ASSSGQGPPDYYIKRYGYT

V: TRBV12-3/TRBV12-4
J: TRBJ1-4
D: TRBD1
CDR3: ASSPGQTDEKLF

V: TRBV6-1
J: TRBJ2-5
D: .
CDR3: ASSVTGYQETQY

V: TRBV4-2
J: TRBJ1-3
D: .
CDR3: ASSQDMNRIGNTIY

V: TRBV4-2
J: TRBJ2-3
D: TRBD2
CDR3: ASSQGKRGLAGTDTQY

V: TRBV14
J: TRBJ2-7
D: TRBD1
CDR3: ASSQNRGSSEQY

V: TRBV5-1
J: TRBJ2-2
D: .
CDR3: ASSLDATGELF

V: TRBV20-1
J: TRBJ2-1
D: .
CDR3: SAHRRDYNEQF